A selection of T cell receptor beta chains follows, all from one sample in a study of blood T cell repertoires in COVID-19. Sequencing used immunoSEQ multiplex PCR; TCRdb keeps in-frame clones, though not all of them. The table has some 70,000 clones, 80% to 90% seen once. The specimen sequenced was peripheral blood. These receptors were taken from a man in his forties or fifties with active COVID-19. Both conserved end residues are part of each CDR3. D genes are given only for firm matches. Only some rows state a clone size, as once, few, many or a class for expanded clones.

v_gene,abundance,d_gene,j_gene,CDR3nt,CDR3aa
TRBV11-2,NA,TRBD2,TRBJ2-3,TGTGCCAGCAGCTTAAGCGAAAGCGGGGGGCAGATCAGGCAGTATTTT,CASSLSESGGQIRQYF
TRBV7-3,few,TRBD2,TRBJ2-2,TGTGCCAGCAGCCGCGGGGGGGTGAACACCGGGGAGCTGTTTTTT,CASSRGGVNTGELFF
TRBV28,NA,NA,TRBJ1-6,TGTGCCAGCAGAGAAGGGGTTGTGGGATATAATTCACCCCTCCACTTT,CASREGVVGYNSPLHF
TRBV24-1,NA,TRBD2,TRBJ2-2,TGTGCTATATCGGGGGGGGGCCTTGGGACCGGGGAGCTGTTTTTT,CAISGGGLGTGELFF
TRBV7-2,once,TRBD1,TRBJ2-5,TGTGCCAGCAGCCGGGACAGGGCCCAAGAGACCCAGTACTTC,CASSRDRAQETQYF
TRBV27,NA,TRBD1,TRBJ1-1,TGTGCCAGCAGTCGAACAGGGGCCACTGAAGCTTTCTTT,CASSRTGATEAFF
TRBV6-1,NA,NA,TRBJ2-3,TGTGCCAGCAGTGAGGGGTCGGGAATCACAGATACGCAGTATTTT,CASSEGSGITDTQYF
TRBV28,NA,TRBD1,TRBJ1-1,TGTGCCAGCAGCCAACACAGGGGGCTGAGTGTTGAAGCTTTCTTT,CASSQHRGLSVEAFF
TRBV6-5,NA,NA,TRBJ1-1,TGTGCCAGCAGTAGAGGTCCCGCGGGTGAAGCTTTCTTT,CASSRGPAGEAFF
TRBV6-5,NA,TRBD2,TRBJ2-3,TGTGCCAGCAGTTACCAGCGGGGGGCAAGGACAGATACGCAGTATTTT,CASSYQRGARTDTQYF
TRBV27,NA,NA,TRBJ2-3,TGTGCCAGCAGTCCCCCCTTGGGGCGAAGGGCAGATACGCAGTATTTT,CASSPPLGRRADTQYF
TRBV5-4,NA,TRBD2,TRBJ2-2,TGTGCCAGCAGCAACAGCGGGGGGGCCATTAGCACCGGGGAGCTGTTTTTT,CASSNSGGAISTGELFF
TRBV11-3,NA,TRBD2,TRBJ2-3,TGTGCCAGCAGCCCACCCGGGAGGGTTGGCACAGATACGCAGTATTTT,CASSPPGRVGTDTQYF
TRBV5-5,NA,NA,TRBJ2-7,TGTGCCAGCAGCCTTTTTATATCCCCACAATACGAGCAGTACTTC,CASSLFISPQYEQYF
TRBV18,few,TRBD2,TRBJ2-5,TGTGCCAGCTCACCACCGTTCGGGAGGGGCCAAGAGACCCAGTACTTC,CASSPPFGRGQETQYF
TRBV7-6,NA,NA,TRBJ2-7,TGTGCCAGCAGCCCCCTTGGGCGGGGCAGTTCCTACGAGCAGTACTTC,CASSPLGRGSSYEQYF
TRBV6-1,NA,TRBD1,TRBJ1-5,TGTGCCAGCAGTGAGAAACAGGGGTTTGGGCCCCAGCATTTT,CASSEKQGFGPQHF
TRBV12-3/TRBV12-4,NA,NA,TRBJ1-4,TGTGCCAGCAGCTCCCAGTGGAATGAAAAACTGTTTTTT,CASSSQWNEKLFF
TRBV6-5,large,NA,TRBJ2-7,TGTGCCAGCAGGTATCAGGGTTCGAGCGAGCAGTACTTC,CASRYQGSSEQYF
TRBV7-8,few,TRBD2,TRBJ2-5,TGTGCCAGCAGCTTAGCGGCTAGCGGGTTCCAAGAGACCCAGTACTTC,CASSLAASGFQETQYF
TRBV5-5,NA,NA,TRBJ1-1,TGTGCCAGCAGCTTGCGGACAGCCATGAACACTGAAGCTTTCTTT,CASSLRTAMNTEAFF
TRBV7-9,NA,TRBD2,TRBJ2-2,TGTGCCAGCAGCCCCCCGGGACTAGCGTTTAACACCGGGGAGCTGTTTTTT,CASSPPGLAFNTGELFF
TRBV6-5,NA,TRBD1,TRBJ1-5,TGTGCCAGCAGCCGTGGACAGGGAGGACGGCCCCAGCATTTT,CASSRGQGGRPQHF
TRBV7-2,NA,NA,TRBJ1-1,TGTGCCAGCAGCTTCCGAGACACGATGAACACTGAAGCTTTCTTT,CASSFRDTMNTEAFF
TRBV5-5,NA,NA,TRBJ2-2,TGTGCCAGCAGCTTGTTTGCGGACACCGGGGAGCTGTTTTTT,CASSLFADTGELFF
TRBV28,NA,NA,TRBJ1-2,TGTGCCAGCAGCGCGGCAGGGCCTAACTATGGCTACACCTTC,CASSAAGPNYGYTF
TRBV19,NA,NA,TRBJ2-1,TGTGCCAGTGGGATAGGTCGACTGGGCTCCTACAATGAGCAGTTCTTC,CASGIGRLGSYNEQFF
TRBV6-5,NA,TRBD1,TRBJ1-2,TGTGCCAGCAGTAGGACAGGGTCATATGGCTACACCTTC,CASSRTGSYGYTF
TRBV7-9,once,TRBD1,TRBJ1-1,TGTGCCAGCAGCTTTTTCACGGGACAGGGGAGCCCTGAAGCTTTCTTT,CASSFFTGQGSPEAFF
TRBV3-1/TRBV3-2,NA,NA,TRBJ2-3,TGTGCCAGCAGCCAAGAGGCCCGAGGAGGAGGTCTGCGGACAGATACGCAGTATTTT,CASSQEARGGGLRTDTQYF
TRBV4-3,once,TRBD2,TRBJ2-7,TGCGCCAGCAGCCCGGAGTGGACTAGCGGGAACGGCGAGCAGTACTTC,CASSPEWTSGNGEQYF
TRBV4-2,NA,TRBD2,TRBJ2-3,TGTGCCAGCAGCCAAGATCTCACTAGCGGGAGTGGGAATACGCAGTATTTT,CASSQDLTSGSGNTQYF
TRBV14,NA,TRBD1,TRBJ2-3,TGTGCCAGCAGCCATTCACAGGGGTTTGGAACAGATACGCAGTATTTT,CASSHSQGFGTDTQYF
TRBV10-3,NA,TRBD2,TRBJ2-3,TGTGCCATCAGTGAGTCGGCTAGCGGGGGCCGGGGAGATACGCAGTATTTT,CAISESASGGRGDTQYF
TRBV5-1,NA,NA,TRBJ2-3,TGCGCCAGCAGCTTGGGAGCAGATACGCAGTATTTT,CASSLGADTQYF
TRBV2,NA,NA,TRBJ1-1,TGTGCCAGCAGAGCGGTGGGAGGAATCAACACTGAAGCTTTCTTT,CASRAVGGINTEAFF
TRBV29-1,NA,NA,TRBJ1-1,TGCAGCGTTGATACGCAGGGAATATATACTTTCTTT,CSVDTQGIYTFF
TRBV19,NA,NA,TRBJ1-6,TGTGCCAGTAGTATCGGGGAAAAGGGAAGCTCCTATAATTCACCCCTCCACTTT,CASSIGEKGSSYNSPLHF
TRBV5-1,few,TRBD2,TRBJ2-5,TGCGCCAGCAGCTTGAGGGGGGGACTAGCGGGAGAAGAGACCCAGTACTTC,CASSLRGGLAGEETQYF
TRBV27,NA,NA,TRBJ1-2,TGTGCCAGCAGTTTATCCACAGGGCTGTATGGCTACACCTTC,CASSLSTGLYGYTF
TRBV27,NA,NA,TRBJ1-1,TGTGCCAGCAGCGGCGGCCGACTTGAAGCTTTCTTT,CASSGGRLEAFF
TRBV7-2,NA,NA,TRBJ1-2,TGTGCCAGCAGCTTTAACAGTAACTATGGCTACACCTTC,CASSFNSNYGYTF
TRBV7-9,once,NA,TRBJ2-2,TGTGCCAGCAGCTTTAGGACAGCCAACACCGGGGAGCTGTTTTTT,CASSFRTANTGELFF
TRBV4-1,NA,TRBD2,TRBJ2-3,TGCGCCAGCAGCCAGGGTCGACTAGCGGGGGCGGCAGATACGCAGTATTTT,CASSQGRLAGAADTQYF
TRBV7-9,NA,NA,TRBJ2-5,TGTGCCAGCAGCTTCTCTGGGGCTCGTGAGACCCAGTACTTC,CASSFSGARETQYF
TRBV30,NA,NA,TRBJ2-7,TGTGCCTACAAACGAACAGGGACCTACGAGCAGTACTTC,CAYKRTGTYEQYF
TRBV6-5,once,NA,TRBJ1-1,TGTGCCAGCAGGACCGGGGACACTGAAGCTTTCTTT,CASRTGDTEAFF
TRBV27,once,NA,TRBJ1-3,TGTGCCACCTCGCCGGGGGGTAACTCTGGAAACACCATATATTTT,CATSPGGNSGNTIYF
TRBV11-3,NA,TRBD2,TRBJ2-2,TGTGCCAGCAGCAAGTGGGGCGGGAGCACCGGGGAGCTGTTTTTT,CASSKWGGSTGELFF
TRBV5-6,few,TRBD2,TRBJ2-3,TGTGCCAGCAGCTTGAGGAGCGGGGGGGCCAGCACAGATACGCAGTATTTT,CASSLRSGGASTDTQYF
TRBV6-5,NA,TRBD1,TRBJ2-7,TGTGCCAGTCGATGGGGACAGACCTCCTACGAGCAGTACTTC,CASRWGQTSYEQYF
TRBV24-1,NA,TRBD1,TRBJ2-5,TGTGCCACCAGTGCCTCCGGGACAGGGAGAGGAATAAAAGAGACCCAGTACTTC,CATSASGTGRGIKETQYF
TRBV6-2/TRBV6-3,NA,TRBD2,TRBJ2-1,TGTGCCAGCAGTCAAACCCTAGGGCTAGCGGGAGGGAACAATGAGCAGTTCTTC,CASSQTLGLAGGNNEQFF
TRBV7-2,NA,TRBD2,TRBJ2-3,TGTGCCAGCAGGGTTGGCGGGGGACCCACAGATACGCAGTATTTT,CASRVGGGPTDTQYF
TRBV27,once,NA,TRBJ2-1,TGTGCCAGCAGTGGGTTGGAGGTGGATGAGCAGTTCTTC,CASSGLEVDEQFF
TRBV21-1,NA,NA,TRBJ1-2,TGTGCCAGCAGCATCGCGCCTAACAGGGAGGGGTATGGCTACACCTTC,CASSIAPNREGYGYTF
TRBV21-1,NA,NA,TRBJ2-7,TGTGCCAGCAGTCTCGATCGGGGTGAATCCTACGAGCAGTACTTC,CASSLDRGESYEQYF
TRBV19,few,NA,TRBJ2-7,TGTGCCAGTAGGATTAGCAGCGACCCCCACGAGCAGTACTTC,CASRISSDPHEQYF
TRBV29-1,NA,NA,TRBJ1-3,TGCAGCGCCAAAGTGGGGGGTAGAAACACCATATATTTT,CSAKVGGRNTIYF